The entry that follows covers one TCR beta chain sequence. Its target is unknown. These data are taken from a study of shared clonotypes between healthy human individuals. The authors' processing: Junction-only sequences produced by ImmunoSEQ had no quality scores, so filtering differed. Data came from immunoSEQ multiplex PCR; TCRdb stores just in-frame clones and leaves some out. Clone size and V and J calls were adopted from that table, with D and trimming inferred from the DNA. The table shows 1,400,000 or so clones, with roughly 98.5% occurring only once. Whole-study results and caveats: Compared with clonotypes that all four donors shared, non-shared clonotypes had lower generation probabilities.

Trimming removed 4 bases from V and 7 bases from J; junction bases left unmatched: 11. Per the germline V gene, CDR1 is SGHRS and CDR2 is YFSETQ. The CDR3 has 16 residues. This TCR derives from a man aged 25 to 45 in good health. This sequence joins TRBV5-1 and TRBJ1-4; 9 bases are a match to TRBD1. The specimen sequenced was naive CD4+ T cells sorted from blood. Subset defined: CD45RA+ positively selected. The CDR3 nucleotides read TGCGCCAGCAGCATTGAACAGGGGGCGAAGGGTGAAAAACTGTTTTTT. Translation gives CASSIEQGAKGEKLFF.